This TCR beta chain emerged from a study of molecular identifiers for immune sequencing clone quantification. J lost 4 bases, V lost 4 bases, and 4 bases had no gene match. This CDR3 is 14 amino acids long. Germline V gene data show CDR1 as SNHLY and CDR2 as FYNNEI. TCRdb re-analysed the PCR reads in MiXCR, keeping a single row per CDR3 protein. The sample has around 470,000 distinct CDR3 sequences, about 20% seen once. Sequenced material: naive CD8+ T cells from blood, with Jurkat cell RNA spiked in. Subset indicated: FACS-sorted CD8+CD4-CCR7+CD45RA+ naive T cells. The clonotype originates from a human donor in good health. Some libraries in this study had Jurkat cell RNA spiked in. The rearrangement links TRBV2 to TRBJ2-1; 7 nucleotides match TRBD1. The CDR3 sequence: CASSARDRYNEQFF. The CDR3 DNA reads TGTGCCAGCAGTGCCCGGGACAGATACAATGAGCAGTTCTTC.